The 7 T cell receptor beta chains below come from one sample, sequenced in a study of T cells in localized non-small cell lung cancer. The assay was immunoSEQ multiplex PCR, and TCRdb's table has in-frame clones only and misses some. The table shows some 1,100 clones, with less than 25% occurring only once. This material consisted of normal lung tissue next to the tumor, taken before any cancer treatment. These receptors were obtained from a female donor aged 60 or older with stage III lung adenocarcinoma.

The chain carries TRBV5-1 and TRBJ1-4; D is possibly TRBD1 (5 bases). This CDR3 spans 15 amino acids. Trimming stripped 2 bases from V and 8 bases from J, with 16 bases between. Germline values: CDR1 SGHRS, CDR2 YFSETQ. The CDR3 is CASSFVGREEEKLFF. The DNA of the CDR3 is TGCGCCAGCAGCTTCGTGGGCAGGGAGGAGGAAAAACTGTTTTTT.

The V gene is TRBV6-8, the J gene TRBJ2-5; the match to TRBD1 covers 8 bases. The CDR3 covers 16 residues. Trimming at V came to 6 bases and at J to 5 bases, leaving 14 bases not matched to a gene. Germline assignment: CDR1 MNHGY and CDR2 SAAAGT. The CDR3 DNA is TGTGCCAGCAGACACCCGGGACAGGTTGTTAGGGAGACCCAGTACTTC. Protein product: CASRHPGQVVRETQYF.

The table lists this clone with a count of one. DNA of the CDR3: TGTGCCACCAGCAGGGTCGTGGTGGTCTACGAGCAGTACTTC. Residues: CATSRVVVVYEQYF. The chain links TRBV15 to TRBJ2-7; D gene uncertain. Trimming removed 3 bases from V and 3 bases from J, with 12 bases in between. This CDR3 contains 14 residues. Germline CDR1 LNHNV, CDR2 YYDKDF (reference sequence).

This clone was seen only a few times. V and J are TRBV9 and TRBJ2-1, with 7 bases fitting TRBD2. Germline CDR1 and CDR2: SGDLS and YYNGEE. The V segment lost 3 bases and the J segment 8 bases; nucleotides outside the gene matches: 11. The CDR3 spans 15 residues. Here the CDR3 reads CASSEGGRALYEQFF. Here the CDR3 DNA reads TGTGCCAGCAGCGAGGGCGGGAGAGCATTGTATGAGCAGTTCTTC.

The rearrangement links TRBV19 to TRBJ2-7; D unresolved. The CDR3 totals 15 residues. V lost 0 bases to trimming and J lost 3 bases, with 12 bases between them. Looked up from germline, CDR1 is LNHDA and CDR2 is SQIVND (reference sequence). CDR3 nucleotide sequence: TGTGCCAGTAGTATAGATCTCGGCGCAAACTACGAGCAGTACTTC. Protein product: CASSIDLGANYEQYF.

DNA for the CDR3: TGTGCCAGCGGTCGAGACATGTTGGAGACCCAGTACTTC. Protein product: CASGRDMLETQYF. The chain combines TRBV9 with TRBJ2-5; no firm D call. The CDR3 has 13 residues. Germline assignment: CDR1 SGDLS and CDR2 YYNGEE. V lost 7 bases and J lost 5, with 15 bases in between.

V usage is TRBV10-2 and J usage is TRBJ2-3; a possible D gene is TRBD2 (7 bases). From germline, CDR1 is WSHSY and CDR2 SAAADI. Trimming removed 3 bases from V and 2 bases from J, with 15 bases in between. The CDR3 extends over 16 amino acids. CDR3 region: CASSEGGRGATDTQYF. For the CDR3, the DNA is TGCGCCAGCAGTGAAGGGGGGAGGGGGGCCACAGATACGCAGTATTTT.